What follows are 13 T cell receptor beta chains derived from one specimen sequenced in a study of Ad26.COV2.S vaccination and SARS-CoV-2 variants. TCRdb keeps only in-frame clones here, not all; method: immunoSEQ multiplex PCR. The sample lists more than 300,000 clones, approximately 90% occurring once. Documented treatment: 15 to 20 received Ad26.COV2.S at low or high dose, single or two shots; about 5 received placebo; per-sample allocation not given. Following the first vaccine or placebo injection, samples were taken on day 63. Sequenced here: peripheral blood, sampled in a trial of Ad26.COV2.S vaccine versus placebo. These receptors came from a person between 18 and 59 years old who received the Ad26.COV2.S COVID-19 vaccine or a placebo.

This chain uses TRBV3-1 (or the pseudogene TRBV3-2) with TRBJ1-1; weak D call: TRBD1 (6 bases). CDR1 and CDR2 (germline): LGHDT, YNNKEL (reference sequence). V was cut by 5 bases and J by 7 bases, with 17 bases left in between. This CDR3 has 14 amino acids. The CDR3 loop reads CASSLSDRTSEAFF. CDR3 sequence (DNA): TGTGCCAGCAGCTTGTCCGACAGGACCAGTGAAGCTTTCTTT.

The chain employs TRBV25-1 and TRBJ2-1, with D hard to call. V shed 6 bases and J shed 3 bases, with 3 bases lying between them. Germline V CDR1 and CDR2: MGHDK, SYGVNS. The CDR3 is 11 residues long. CDR3 sequence reads: CASRNYNEQFF. CDR3 DNA sequence: TGTGCCAGCAGAAACTACAATGAGCAGTTCTTC.

The V and J genes are TRBV28 and TRBJ1-5; D is unresolved. This CDR3 has 12 residues. V dropped 2 bases and J dropped 7 bases, with 6 bases sitting between them. Per the germline V gene, CDR1 is MDHEN and CDR2 is SYDVKM. Here the CDR3 reads CASSLAPQPQHF. CDR3 DNA: TGTGCCAGCAGTTTAGCGCCCCAGCCCCAGCATTTT.

CDR3: CSAAGVGYTF. DNA for the CDR3: TGCAGTGCTGCAGGGGTTGGCTACACCTTC. The chain has TRBV20-1 and TRBJ1-2; perhaps TRBD1 as D (6 bases). This CDR3 spans 10 amino acids. V shed 5 bases and J shed 7 bases, with 8 bases lying between them. Germline V gives CDR1 DFQATT, CDR2 SNEGSKA (reference sequence).

This clone was seen only once. The CDR3 bases are TGCGCCAGCAGCCGCCGGGACTCGGAAGAGACCCAGTACTTC. This translates into CASSRRDSEETQYF. The V call is TRBV5-1, the J call TRBJ2-5; TRBD2 might be the D (6 bases). Germline CDR1 is SGHRS and CDR2 is YFSETQ. The CDR3 is 14 amino acids. V was clipped by 4 bases and J by 3 bases, with 13 bases between them.

The chain links TRBV14 to TRBJ1-1, with D possibly being TRBD1 (5 bases). The CDR3 has 13 residues. Germline V gene lookup returns CDR1 SGHDN and CDR2 FVKESK. The DNA for the CDR3 is TGTGGGGGAAGGCGGGGGTTGAACACTGAAGCTTTCTTT. Translating it yields CGGRRGLNTEAFF.

This clone was recorded only once. The gene calls are TRBV7-9 and TRBJ2-1; TRBD1 might be the D (6 bases). The CDR3 runs 17 residues. CDR1 SEHNR and CDR2 FQNEAQ come from the germline V gene (reference sequence). The ends were cut back, 0 bases at V and 0 bases at J, with 12 bases in the middle. The CDR3 bases are TGTGCCAGCAGCTTAGCTCTCACAGGGAGCTCCTACAATGAGCAGTTCTTC. It yields the protein CASSLALTGSSYNEQFF.

The chain couples TRBV27 to TRBJ1-1; the match to TRBD1 covers 7 bases. The CDR3 spans 14 residues. V lost 2 bases, J lost 4 bases, and 4 bases stayed unmatched. Per germline, CDR1 MNHEY and CDR2 SMNVEV (reference sequence). In DNA form, the CDR3 reads TGTGCCAGCAGTTTAGCATCAGGGGGCACTGAAGCTTTCTTT. Amino acids: CASSLASGGTEAFF.

CDR3 DNA sequence: TGTGCCAGCAGCCCAGGGACAGGGCTAAGGTACGAGCAGTACTTC. The encoded protein is CASSPGTGLRYEQYF. The V and J genes are TRBV3-1 (or the pseudogene TRBV3-2) and TRBJ2-7, with 9 bases matching TRBD1. This CDR3 region has 15 residues. CDR1 is LGHDT and CDR2 is YNNKEL in the germline V gene (reference sequence). V lost 4 bases, J lost 4 bases, and 8 bases stayed unmatched.

The CDR3 is CASSQDVAAKNIQYF. The CDR3 bases are TGTGCCAGCAGCCAAGATGTGGCAGCCAAAAACATTCAGTACTTC. The gene calls are TRBV3-1 (or the pseudogene TRBV3-2) and TRBJ2-4; D call uncertain. The CDR3 runs 15 residues. V shed 0 bases and J shed 0 bases, with 6 bases lying between them. CDR1 is LGHDT, CDR2 YNNKEL, per germline (reference sequence).

The chain has TRBV12-3 or TRBV12-4 and TRBJ1-1, with D hard to call. The CDR3 spans 12 residues. With 5 bases removed from V and 4 bases from J, the gap between germline ends came to 8 bases. The chain's CDR3 is CASSEGGTEAFF. The DNA of the CDR3 is TGTGCCAGCAGTGAGGGTGGCACTGAAGCTTTCTTT.

The chain joins TRBV27 to TRBJ2-7; the match to TRBD1 covers 8 bases. J was trimmed by 1 base and V by 3 bases; bases with no gene match: 11. CDR3 length equals 17 residues. Germline CDR1 reads MNHEY; CDR2 reads SMNVEV (reference sequence). The CDR3 region has the DNA TGTGCCAGCAGTTTTTCCCGGCCCCGGACAGGGTCCTACGAGCAGTACTTC. Translation gives CASSFSRPRTGSYEQYF.

This rearrangement joins TRBV9 to TRBJ1-4, with 10 bases lining up with TRBD1. Unmatched junction bases numbered 12, after V lost 4 bases and J lost 6 bases. This CDR3 region has 17 residues. Germline values: CDR1 SGDLS, CDR2 YYNGEE. DNA for the CDR3: TGTGCCAGCAGCCCCGAAACTCCGGGGACAGGGGATGAAAAACTGTTTTTT. Encoded protein: CASSPETPGTGDEKLFF.